This T cell receptor (beta chain) was recorded in a study of blood T cells in healthy people across ages. Alongside a J-beta primer mix, a sample-barcoded 5' primer served in a second PCR lasting roughly 7 to 12 cycles. Tagging of each cDNA molecule was performed by a template-switch adaptor with 12 random nucleotides. Each CDR3 protein gets one entry after TCRdb re-called the 5' RACE reads with MiXCR. The sample comprises approximately 1.5 million distinct CDR3 sequences, roughly 32% of which are singletons, and 10% to 12% rests with the top ten. At least ten counts were recorded for this clonotype. What it recognizes is unknown. Study-level points and caveats: TCR beta diversity was tightly associated with the proportion of naive T cells. The fall in TCR beta diversity per million T cells was roughly linear with age.

This CDR3 spans 14 amino acids. CDR1 and CDR2 (germline): SQVTM, ANQGSEA. Trimming took 5 bases from V and 4 from J, leaving 17 bases between them. This sequence was found in a woman aged 25 to 39 in good health. Sequenced: blood. The chain couples TRBV29-1 to TRBJ1-2; D unclear. The DNA of the CDR3 is TGCAGCGTTCCCAGTAGTAGAGAGGGCTATGGCTACACCTTC. It codes for CSVPSSREGYGYTF.